These 10 T cell receptor beta chains share one sample of origin, sequenced in a study of T-cell memory formation after mild COVID-19. In TCRdb, the 5' RACE reads were re-called with MiXCR into one record per CDR3 protein. This table holds hundreds of thousands of distinct CDR3 sequences, roughly 25% found once. Material: PBMCs or a T cell subset sorted from them (not recorded which). The source of these receptors is an adult woman who had mild COVID-19 (a few samples of this study predate the infection). Cell type and time point are not known.

Only a few counts were recorded for this clonotype. The rearrangement uses TRBV10-3 and TRBJ2-7; 13 nucleotides agree with TRBD2. CDR1 is ENHRY and CDR2 is SYGVKD in the germline V gene. The CDR3 is 15 residues long. The junction had 8 bases not matched to a gene; V was cut back by 7 bases and J by 5 bases. The DNA for the CDR3 is TGTGCCATCACCTCGGGACTAGCGGGATTCGACGAGCAGTACTTC. Translated, it gives CAITSGLAGFDEQYF.

This sequence joins TRBV5-6 and TRBJ2-1, with 11 bases lining up with TRBD1. The CDR3 is 16 amino acids. CDR1 is SGHDT and CDR2 is YYEEEE in the germline V gene. The J segment lost 2 bases and the V segment lost 3 bases, leaving 4 bases of the junction unmatched. CDR3 in DNA: TGTGCCAGCAGCTCGGACAGGGGGCGAACCTACAATGAGCAGTTCTTC. Protein: CASSSDRGRTYNEQFF.

The chain recombines TRBV20-1 with TRBJ1-4, with no clear D. Trimming removed 3 bases from V and 8 bases from J, with 10 bases in between. The CDR3 is 12 residues long. Germline lookup yields CDR1 DFQATT and CDR2 SNEGSKA (reference sequence). The CDR3 DNA reads as TGCAGTGCTAGGGGTGGAGGGGAAAAACTGTTTTTT. Amino acid sequence: CSARGGGEKLFF.

This chain connects TRBV7-3 to TRBJ2-7; the match to TRBD2 covers 11 bases. The CDR3 loop spans 15 amino acids. Germline V gene data show CDR1 as SGHTA and CDR2 as FQGTGA. Losses at the gene ends were 0 bases for V and 6 bases for J; bases not matched to a gene: 4. CDR3 DNA: TGTGCCAGCAGCTTAACTCTAGCGGGAGGCGGCGAGCAGTACTTC. This encodes CASSLTLAGGGEQYF.

The sample holds one count of this clonotype. V usage is TRBV27 and J usage is TRBJ1-1; TRBD1 aligns across 7 bases. The CDR3 has 15 amino acids. The ends lost 5 bases at V and 4 bases at J; junction bases unmatched: 10. The germline CDR1 and CDR2 sequences are MNHEY and SMNVEV (reference sequence). The CDR3 coding sequence is TGTGCCAGCAGTACCCCAGGGGGTGGTACCACTGAAGCTTTCTTT. Protein sequence: CASSTPGGGTTEAFF.

This clonotype was seen only a few times. This rearrangement joins TRBV7-9 to TRBJ2-1, with D tentatively TRBD2 (5 bases). The germline gives CDR1 SEHNR, CDR2 FQNEAQ (reference sequence). This CDR3 has 15 residues. Trimming took 6 bases from V and 0 from J, leaving 12 bases between them. The CDR3 here is CASRLAQSSYNEQFF. The CDR3 bases are TGTGCCAGCAGGCTAGCTCAGAGCTCCTACAATGAGCAGTTCTTC. The full variable domain, its missing parts supplied by reference TRBV7-9 and TRBJ2-1, is DTGVSQNPRHKITKRGQNVTFRCDPISEHNRLYWYRQTLGQGPEFLTYFQNEAQLEKSRLLSDRFSAERPKGSFSTLEIQRTEQGDSAMYLCASRLAQSSYNEQFFGPGTRLTVL.

The chain recombines TRBV12-3 or TRBV12-4 with TRBJ2-2; a possible D gene is TRBD1 (6 bases). With 5 bases removed from V and 5 bases from J, the gap between germline ends came to 15 bases. There are 15 residues in the CDR3. CDR3 region: CASSPSLGGTGELFF. CDR3 DNA sequence: TGTGCCAGCAGTCCCAGTTTAGGGGGTACCGGGGAGCTGTTTTTT.

The rearrangement links TRBV2 to TRBJ1-2, with 8 bases lining up with TRBD1. Germline CDR1 and CDR2: SNHLY and FYNNEI. V lost 3 bases, J lost 6 bases, and 6 bases stayed unmatched. The CDR3 loop spans 14 amino acids. The CDR3, as DNA: TGTGCCAGCAGTGAGAGGACAGGGATGCATGGCTACACCTTC. Translation: CASSERTGMHGYTF.

The chain uses TRBV7-9 and TRBJ2-3; 8 bases match TRBD2. This CDR3 is 16 amino acids long. Germline CDR1 SEHNR, CDR2 FQNEAQ (reference sequence). J gave up 1 base and V 3 bases, and 6 bases lay outside the gene matches. The CDR3 sequence: CASSFRRGGGTDTQYF. In nucleotides, the CDR3 is TGTGCCAGCAGCTTTCGACGGGGGGGAGGCACAGATACGCAGTATTTT.

This clonotype was seen a few times. The V gene is TRBV7-9, the J gene TRBJ2-2; TRBD2 aligns across 7 bases. V dropped 2 bases and J dropped 3; count of bases not matched to a gene: 3. The germline V gene has CDR1 SEHNR and CDR2 FQNEAQ (reference sequence). The CDR3 loop spans 15 amino acids. CDR3 amino acids: CASSLSGEDTGELFF. The CDR3 DNA is TGTGCCAGCAGCTTAAGCGGGGAGGACACCGGGGAGCTGTTTTTT.